What follows is one T cell receptor beta chain and its context. No antigen is known for it. Per germline, CDR1 MNHEY and CDR2 SVGEGT. The length of the CDR3 is 15 residues. The data are from a study of monozygotic twins with inflammatory bowel disease. For both chains, the TCRalpha and TCRbeta cDNA went through two nested PCRs of around 15 and 9 cycles. TCRdb reprocessed the 5' RACE reads and reports one entry per CDR3 protein, with no DNA. This sample's table reports a few hundred thousand distinct CDR3 sequences. Study observations and caveats: Separate T cell subtypes could not be resolved from one another.

Staff drew an approximately 2.5 ml blood sample from each donor. The material sequenced was blood. The receptor's source is a human donor with ulcerative colitis or Crohn's disease, or a healthy co-twin of an affected twin (not recorded which). The chain recombines TRBV6-2 or TRBV6-3 with TRBJ2-2. CDR3 amino acids: CASTQQLLGTGELFF.